The 11 T cell receptor beta chains below were found in one sample sequenced in a study of cytomegalovirus exposure and HLA in healthy donors. Vbeta (60) and Jbeta (13) primers were used in the PCR. The protocol was immunoSEQ multiplex PCR, while the TCRdb copy is restricted to in-frame clones and leaves out a portion. The repertoire holds 150,000 to 200,000 clones, with roughly 87% as singletons. Sequencing was carried out using PBMCs. Receptors were obtained from a woman in her 30s in good health and CMV-seronegative.

This rearrangement joins TRBV25-1 to TRBJ2-5; the match to TRBD1 covers 7 bases. TRBJ2-7 explains the end of the DNA better; the J call may be wrong. Germline V lookup: CDR1 MGHDK, CDR2 SYGVNS. The CDR3 is made up of 13 amino acids. The CDR3 sequence is CASHGQDRYEQYF. In DNA, the CDR3 is TGTGCCAGTCATGGACAGGACCGCTACGAGCAGTACTTC.

This chain connects TRBV7-8 to TRBJ2-7; 8 bases line up with TRBD2. Germline V lookup: CDR1 SGHVS, CDR2 FQNEAQ. CDR3 size: 15 residues. V dropped 5 bases and J dropped 2; count of bases not matched to a gene: 8. CDR3 in DNA: TGTGCCAGCAGCCTGACTAGCGTAGGAACCTACGAGCAGTACTTC. This sequence encodes CASSLTSVGTYEQYF.

The rearrangement uses TRBV6-6 and TRBJ2-5; D may be TRBD1 (6 bases). With the DNA end fitting TRBJ2-7 better, the J assignment may be wrong. The CDR3 runs to 14 residues. Germline CDR1 and CDR2: MNHNY and SVGAGI (reference sequence). The CDR3 sequence: CASSSIRGSYEQYF. The DNA for the CDR3 is TGTGCCAGCAGTTCGATCAGGGGTTCCTACGAGCAGTACTTC.

Details on this clone: Other DNA sequences in the sample encode the same CDR3. The V call is TRBV15, the J call TRBJ2-1; D perhaps matches TRBD2 (5 bases). With 6 bases removed from V and 1 base from J, the gap between germline ends came to 16 bases. The CDR3 runs 16 residues. CDR1 and CDR2 (germline): LNHNV, YYDKDF (reference sequence). This CDR3 is CATRETPRESYNEQFF. The CDR3 nucleotides are TGTGCCACCAGAGAAACACCCCGGGAATCCTACAATGAGCAGTTCTTC.

To note about this clone: Distinct nucleotide sequences in the sample also encode this CDR3. The chain has TRBV5-1 and TRBJ2-5; D is unresolved. Trimming left V 0 bases short and J 5 bases short, with 8 bases between. The V gene's germline CDR1 is SGHRS and CDR2 YFSETQ. This CDR3 is built from 13 residues. CDR3 residues: CASSLAGSETQYF. DNA for the CDR3: TGCGCCAGCAGCTTGGCGGGTTCTGAGACCCAGTACTTC.

The chain employs TRBV5-1 and TRBJ2-7; D not certain. The CDR3 has 14 residues. With 0 bases removed from V and 4 bases from J, the gap between germline ends came to 11 bases. Germline values: CDR1 SGHRS, CDR2 YFSETQ. The CDR3 sequence: CASSLDFAEYEQYF. Written as DNA, the CDR3 is TGCGCCAGCAGCTTGGACTTCGCCGAGTACGAGCAGTACTTC. The variable domain in full, completed from reference TRBV5-1 and TRBJ2-7, reads KAGVTQTPRYLIKTRGQQVTLSCSPISGHRSVSWYQQTPGQGLQFLFEYFSETQRNKGNFPGRFSGRQFSNSRSEMNVSTLELGDSALYLCASSLDFAEYEQYFGPGTRLTVT.

The chain recombines TRBV5-5 with TRBJ2-5, with D possibly being TRBD2 (6 bases). Trimming shortened V by 4 bases and J by 5 bases, and 24 bases separated the two germline ends. The length of the CDR3 is 17 residues. The V gene's germline CDR1 is SGHKS and CDR2 YYEKEE (reference sequence). The CDR3 nucleotides are TGTGCCAGCAGCATTAGTGTTAGCGGTTCGGTCGGGGAGACCCAGTACTTC. Its translation is CASSISVSGSVGETQYF.

The genes are TRBV6-4 and TRBJ2-7; D possibly corresponds to TRBD2 (6 bases). The germline V gene has CDR1 MRHNA and CDR2 SNTAGT. V lost 6 bases, J lost 2 bases, and 17 bases lay in between. The CDR3 extends over 15 amino acids. CDR3 sequence reads: CASSPRAGPTYEQYF. The CDR3 bases are TGTGCCAGCAGCCCTCGGGCGGGGCCAACCTACGAGCAGTACTTC.

V and J are TRBV18 and TRBJ2-3; TRBD2 matches 11 bases. This CDR3 comprises 18 residues. Germline lookup yields CDR1 KGHSH and CDR2 LQKENI. V dropped 1 base and J dropped 0; count of bases not matched to a gene: 6. DNA for the CDR3: TGTGCCAGCTCACCACAGGGACTAGCGGTTACTAGCACAGATACGCAGTATTTT. Its translation is CASSPQGLAVTSTDTQYF.

This clone was recorded once. The J gene is TRBJ2-3, the V gene TRBV5-6, with unresolved D. V lost 4 bases to trimming and J lost 0 bases, with 9 bases between them. The CDR3 extends over 14 amino acids. Per the germline V gene, CDR1 is SGHDT and CDR2 is YYEEEE. CDR3 DNA sequence: TGTGCCAGCAGCCTCCGGTTAAGCACAGATACGCAGTATTTT. It encodes CASSLRLSTDTQYF. The whole variable domain, filled in from reference TRBV5-6 and TRBJ2-3, reads DAGVTQSPTHLIKTRGQQVTLRCSPKSGHDTVSWYQQALGQGPQFIFQYYEEEERQRGNFPDRFSGHQFPNYSSELNVNALLLGDSALYLCASSLRLSTDTQYFGPGTRLTVL.

CDR3 residues: CASSLKQAYEQYF. The CDR3 DNA is TGTGCCAGCAGCTTAAAACAGGCCTACGAGCAGTACTTC. The rearrangement links TRBV7-2 to TRBJ2-7, with D possibly TRBD1 on 5 matching bases. Trimming took off 2 bases at V and 2 bases at J, with 7 bases between the two ends. The CDR3 extends over 13 amino acids. CDR1 is SGHTA, CDR2 FQGNSA, per germline.